Following are 5 T cell receptor beta chains from one sample sequenced in a study of cytomegalovirus exposure and HLA in healthy donors. The PCR ran on 60 Vbeta and 13 Jbeta primers. The table came from immunoSEQ multiplex PCR; TCRdb's copy has only in-frame clones and leaves some out. The sample carries about 120,000 clones, about three quarters recorded once. Source material: PBMCs. The source of these receptors is a man younger than 45 in good health and CMV-seronegative.

In its sample, this clone was seen a few times. Sequence at one end of the junction differs from germline and may be a read error. This rearrangement joins TRBV19 to TRBJ1-1; D is possibly TRBD1 (6 bases). The CDR3 covers 12 residues. Germline CDR1 reads LNHDA; CDR2 reads SQIVND (reference sequence). CDR3: CASSLRPPGQQF. The CDR3 region has the DNA TGTGCCAGTAGTCTTCGACCGCCAGGACAGCAATTT.

The chain uses TRBV5-1 and TRBJ2-7; a weak D match, TRBD2 (7 bases). Trimming removed 4 bases at V and 7 bases at J, with 18 bases between. The CDR3 is 14 amino acids. Germline CDR1 and CDR2: SGHRS and YFSETQ. CDR3 sequence: CASSRTEASGEQYF. Here the CDR3 DNA reads TGCGCCAGCAGCCGGACAGAGGCTAGCGGTGAGCAGTACTTC. Full variable domain (missing parts from reference TRBV5-1 and TRBJ2-7): KAGVTQTPRYLIKTRGQQVTLSCSPISGHRSVSWYQQTPGQGLQFLFEYFSETQRNKGNFPGRFSGRQFSNSRSEMNVSTLELGDSALYLCASSRTEASGEQYFGPGTRLTVT.

This rearrangement joins TRBV4-1 to TRBJ1-6; TRBD1 agrees at 9 bases. This CDR3 has 14 amino acids. V was clipped by 4 bases and J by 5 bases; unmatched bases: 0. Germline V lookup: CDR1 MGHRA, CDR2 YSYEKL. CDR3 sequence reads: CASSRQGDNSPLHF. The CDR3, as DNA: TGCGCCAGCAGCCGACAGGGGGATAATTCACCCCTCCACTTT.

In its sample, this clone was seen once. The CDR3 here is CASLSPRGRQETQYF. CDR3 sequence (DNA): TGTGCCAGCCTATCCCCCAGGGGGCGGCAAGAGACCCAGTACTTC. This chain uses TRBV28 with TRBJ2-5, with 8 bases identical to TRBD1. The CDR3 runs 15 residues. Germline V gene lookup returns CDR1 MDHEN and CDR2 SYDVKM. The J segment lost 2 bases and the V segment lost 8 bases, leaving 10 bases of the junction unmatched.

This clone was picked up a small number of times. The chain is built from TRBV28 and TRBJ2-7; D perhaps matches TRBD1 (6 bases). With 1 base removed from V and 4 bases from J, the gap between germline ends came to 11 bases. Germline CDR1 reads MDHEN; CDR2 reads SYDVKM. The CDR3 has 14 amino acids. The CDR3 protein is CASSLYRVGYEQYF. The CDR3 coding sequence is TGTGCCAGCAGTTTATACAGGGTGGGGTACGAGCAGTACTTC. Complete variable domain (other parts from reference TRBV28 and TRBJ2-7): DVKVTQSSRYLVKRTGEKVFLECVQDMDHENMFWYRQDPGLGLRLIYFSYDVKMKEKGDIPEGYSVSREKKERFSLILESASTNQTSMYLCASSLYRVGYEQYFGPGTRLTVT.